A single sample gave rise to the 8 T cell receptor beta chains below, sequenced in a study of beta chain features in type 1 diabetes. Their antigen targets remain unknown. The study reverse transcribed the entire isolated RNA, so it sequenced expressed TCRB transcripts. TCRdb keeps only in-frame clones here, not all; method: immunoSEQ multiplex PCR. The repertoire holds approximately 280,000 clones, with 15% as singletons. Study conclusions and caveats: Shorter TCRB CDR3s, moderately but significantly so, marked every one of the four CD4+ subsets in Type 1 diabetes patients.

Sequencing used naive CD4+ T cells from blood. The source is a young man with type 1 diabetes.

The sample holds a few counts of this clone. This rearrangement joins TRBV7-2 to TRBJ1-1, with D possibly being TRBD1 (6 bases). The germline CDR1 and CDR2 sequences are SGHTA and FQGNSA. CDR3 length: 15 residues. V dropped 5 bases and J dropped 0 bases, with 13 bases sitting between them. CDR3 DNA: TGTGCCAGCAGCCCCCGGACAGTGATGAACACTGAAGCTTTCTTT. Encoded protein: CASSPRTVMNTEAFF.

The J gene is TRBJ2-7, the V gene TRBV29-1; TRBD1 is a possible D gene (6 bases). Trimming took off 3 bases at V and 2 bases at J, with 14 bases between the two ends. The germline V gene encodes CDR1 SQVTM and CDR2 ANQGSEA. The CDR3 sequence is 14 residues long. In DNA, the CDR3 is TGCAGCGTTGACTCACAGGGTCCCCCCTACGAGCAGTACTTC. Translating it yields CSVDSQGPPYEQYF.

The gene calls are TRBV5-5 and TRBJ2-3; possible D gene TRBD2, 6 bases. The CDR3 is 14 amino acids. Germline V gene sequence: CDR1 SGHKS, CDR2 YYEKEE (reference sequence). V gave up 0 bases and J gave up 5 bases, with 10 bases separating them. CDR3: CASSLEPRGDTQYF. The CDR3 DNA sequence: TGTGCCAGCAGCTTGGAGCCGCGGGGAGATACGCAGTATTTT.

This clone was found a few times. The V and J genes are TRBV6-4 and TRBJ2-3, with TRBD2 as a possible D gene (7 bases). Trimming removed 8 bases at V and 7 bases at J, with 16 bases between. CDR1 MRHNA and CDR2 SNTAGT come from the germline V gene. The CDR3 extends over 13 amino acids. In nucleotides, the CDR3 is TGTGCCAGCGGGGCTCGGGGGGCAAATACGCAGTATTTT. It translates to CASGARGANTQYF.

The chain combines TRBV5-1 with TRBJ2-7, with 7 bases that match TRBD1. The CDR3 runs to 14 residues. Germline V lookup: CDR1 SGHRS, CDR2 YFSETQ. Trimming took 6 bases from V and 2 from J; bases not matched to a gene: 8. CDR3 amino acids: CASTTDRVPYEQYF. The CDR3 DNA sequence: TGCGCCAGCACAACTGACAGGGTACCCTACGAGCAGTACTTC.

The chain links TRBV28 to TRBJ2-1; unclear D gene. V lost 1 base and J lost 0, with 16 bases in between. The CDR3 is 18 residues long. Germline CDR1 reads MDHEN; CDR2 reads SYDVKM. The CDR3 protein is CASSLSPWRPSSYNEQFF. CDR3 bases: TGTGCCAGCAGTTTATCCCCCTGGCGGCCTAGCTCCTACAATGAGCAGTTCTTC.

This clone was detected a few times. The chain is built from TRBV28 and TRBJ2-7, with D perhaps TRBD2 (5 bases). Germline V lookup: CDR1 MDHEN, CDR2 SYDVKM. The V end was cut by 6 bases, the J end by 1 base, with 7 bases between. The CDR3 has 12 amino acids. The CDR3 spells CASRLASYEQYF. CDR3 DNA: TGTGCCAGCAGGTTAGCGTCCTACGAGCAGTACTTC.

In DNA form, the CDR3 reads TGTGCCTTACGGACAGTCCACGAGCAGTACTTC. Translation: CALRTVHEQYF. The V gene is TRBV30, the J gene TRBJ2-7; tentatively, D is TRBD1 (6 bases). From germline, CDR1 is GTSNPN and CDR2 SVGIG (reference sequence). Trimming took 7 bases from V and 5 from J, leaving 12 bases between them. The CDR3 extends over 11 amino acids.